This record covers a single TCR beta chain. This specimen includes other DNA sequences encoding the same CDR3. These data come from a study of blood T cell repertoires in COVID-19. The CDR3 loop spans 16 amino acids. CDR1 is SGHAT and CDR2 is FQNNGV in the germline V gene. J gave up 2 bases and V 1 base, and 5 bases lay outside the gene matches. Per the authors' pipeline: Quantification of nucleated cells was approximated via reference gene primer amplification. Measured with immunoSEQ multiplex PCR; TCRdb has only the in-frame clones, and not every one. The DNA was the basis for D and trimming; V, J and clone size are from that table. The data hold approximately 260,000 clones, with about 86% observed a single time. Cohorts were determined from participant-reported clinical history.

The clonotype was recovered from a man aged 30 to 39 with acute COVID-19. This rearrangement joins TRBV11-2 to TRBJ2-3, with TRBD2 matching 8 bases. The sample consisted of PBMCs or T cells enriched from blood (not recorded which). The CDR3 protein is CASSLAGGGSTDTQYF. CDR3 coding DNA: TGTGCCAGCAGCTTAGCTGGCGGGGGGTCCACAGATACGCAGTATTTT.